This is a list of T cell receptor beta chains from one sample in a study of cytomegalovirus exposure and HLA in healthy donors. Assay: immunoSEQ multiplex PCR; the TCRdb copy retains only in-frame clones and omits some. The table records some 250,000 clones, 82% of them present only once. Sequenced input: PBMCs. All receptors come from a woman aged 40 to 49 in good health and CMV-seropositive. Both conserved end residues are part of each CDR3. The D gene is left open where the match is weak. The size entry is marked missing in some rows and otherwise reads once, few, many or a size class.

j_call	clone_size	d_call	v_call	cdr3_aa	cdr3_nt
TRBJ2-1	.	TRBD2	TRBV7-3	CASSPGGAVGNEQFF	TGTGCCAGCAGCCCCGGGGGGGCTGTAGGAAATGAGCAGTTCTTC
TRBJ2-1	.	TRBD1	TRBV27	CASSRQGALTAHEQFF	TGTGCCAGCAGTCGACAGGGCGCTCTCACGGCGCATGAGCAGTTCTTC
TRBJ2-1	.	TRBD2	TRBV5-4	CASSRGTSGGVEQFF	TGTGCCAGCTCACGTGGGACTAGCGGGGGTGTGGAGCAGTTCTTC
TRBJ1-1	.	.	TRBV10-3	CAIRTARNTEAFF	TGTGCCATCCGGACAGCCCGAAACACTGAAGCTTTCTTT
TRBJ2-7	.	.	TRBV11-2	CASSLGGRAGSDEQYF	TGTGCCAGCAGCTTAGGGGGCCGGGCTGGTTCGGACGAGCAGTACTTC
TRBJ1-6	.	TRBD1	TRBV6-5	CASSWGTGGDSPLHF	TGTGCCAGCAGTTGGGGGACAGGGGGAGATTCACCCCTCCACTTT
TRBJ1-2	.	.	TRBV7-2	CASSPATVANYGYTF	TGTGCCAGCAGCCCAGCGACAGTAGCTAACTATGGCTACACCTTC
TRBJ2-7	.	.	TRBV25-1	CASGGAPAYEQYF	TGTGCCAGCGGGGGCGCTCCAGCTTACGAGCAGTACTTC
TRBJ2-2	.	TRBD1	TRBV7-9	CASSLPGQGNGELFF	TGTGCCAGCAGCTTGCCGGGACAGGGGAACGGGGAGCTGTTTTTT
TRBJ2-3	.	.	TRBV7-2	CASSFSLAFSTDTQYF	TGTGCCAGCAGCTTCTCCCTAGCGTTTAGCACAGATACGCAGTATTTT
TRBJ2-3	.	.	TRBV29-1	CSSLGGGGGTDTQYF	TGCAGCTCCCTGGGGGGGGGCGGGGGCACAGATACGCAGTATTTT
TRBJ1-1	.	.	TRBV29-1	CSGGRGTEAFF	TGCAGCGGTGGAAGGGGCACTGAAGCTTTCTTT
TRBJ2-5	.	TRBD1	TRBV11-3	CASSLDREETQYF	TGTGCCAGCAGCCTGGACAGGGAAGAGACCCAGTACTTC
TRBJ1-5	.	TRBD1	TRBV6-5	CASSPRDRGNQPQHF	TGTGCCAGCAGTCCCCGGGACAGGGGCAATCAGCCCCAGCATTTT
TRBJ2-2	.	.	TRBV2	CASSEALLNTGELFF	TGTGCCAGCAGTGAGGCCTTATTGAACACCGGGGAGCTGTTTTTT
TRBJ2-2	few	.	TRBV4-1	CASSRRENTGELFF	TGCGCCAGCAGCCGGAGGGAGAACACCGGGGAGCTGTTTTTT
TRBJ2-3	few	TRBD2	TRBV5-4	CASSPGLAGQGDTQYF	TGTGCCAGCAGCCCAGGACTAGCGGGGCAGGGAGATACGCAGTATTTT
TRBJ2-1	.	TRBD2	TRBV5-1	CASSLAYAIAGAYNEQFF	TGCGCCAGCAGCTTGGCGTACGCAATAGCGGGGGCCTACAATGAGCAGTTCTTC
TRBJ2-5	.	.	TRBV14	CASSQVDEQYF	TGTGCCAGCAGCCAAGTCGATGAGCAGTACTTC
TRBJ2-7	.	TRBD2	TRBV5-5	CASSLEWLAGSYEQYF	TGTGCCAGCAGCTTGGAGTGGCTAGCGGGTTCCTACGAGCAGTACTTC
TRBJ1-2	.	.	TRBV5-1	CASSSRVDYGYTF	TGCGCCAGCAGCTCGAGGGTTGACTATGGCTACACCTTC
TRBJ1-2	once	.	TRBV6-4	CASSVWVGHPYGYTF	TGTGCCAGCAGCGTCTGGGTTGGGCACCCCTATGGCTACACCTTC
TRBJ2-7	.	TRBD1	TRBV5-8	CASSYRDSITQQYF	TGTGCCAGCAGCTACCGGGACAGCATTACGCAGCAGTACTTC
TRBJ2-2	few	.	TRBV30	CAWGRGEDGELFF	TGTGCCTGGGGACGGGGTGAAGACGGGGAGCTGTTTTTT
TRBJ2-7	.	TRBD1	TRBV11-3	CASSFSLQGAYEQYF	TGTGCCAGCAGCTTCTCCTTGCAGGGGGCCTACGAGCAGTACTTC
TRBJ2-1	.	TRBD2	TRBV4-1	CASSQGIQLATSYNEQFF	TGCGCCAGCAGCCAAGGGATCCAACTAGCGACCTCCTACAATGAGCAGTTCTTC
TRBJ2-1	.	TRBD2	TRBV7-6	CASSLVTSGNYNEQFF	TGTGCCAGCAGCTTAGTGACCAGCGGGAATTACAATGAGCAGTTCTTC
TRBJ2-1	.	TRBD2	TRBV27	CASSLLAGVGEQFF	TGTGCCAGCAGTTTACTAGCGGGGGTGGGTGAGCAGTTCTTC
TRBJ1-6	once	TRBD1	TRBV4-3	CASSPRDRDNSPLHF	TGCGCCAGCAGCCCCCGGGACAGGGATAATTCACCCCTCCACTTT
TRBJ1-1	.	TRBD1	TRBV2	CASSSDRGLTEAFF	TGTGCCAGCAGTTCGGACAGGGGGCTCACTGAAGCTTTCTTT
TRBJ1-6	.	.	TRBV9	CASSASTVGSPLHF	TGTGCCAGCAGCGCTTCTACAGTGGGCTCACCCCTCCACTTT
TRBJ1-5	.	.	TRBV4-1	CASSQDQGLQPQHF	TGCGCCAGCAGCCAAGATCAGGGGTTACAGCCCCAGCATTTT
TRBJ2-1	.	.	TRBV9	CASSVGPDYMGNEQFF	TGTGCCAGCAGCGTAGGTCCGGACTATATGGGCAATGAGCAGTTCTTC
TRBJ2-7	.	TRBD1	TRBV28	CASSLGGQGFYEQYF	TGTGCCAGCAGTTTAGGGGGACAGGGCTTCTACGAGCAGTACTTC
TRBJ2-1	.	TRBD2	TRBV5-1	CASSATSSGEQFF	TGCGCCAGCAGCGCAACATCTAGCGGTGAGCAGTTCTTC
TRBJ1-2	.	.	TRBV25-1	CASSELGAVSNYGYTF	TGTGCCAGCAGTGAATTGGGAGCAGTCTCCAACTATGGCTACACCTTC
TRBJ2-7	.	.	TRBV9	CASSVQTGYEQYF	TGTGCCAGCAGCGTACAAACAGGCTACGAGCAGTACTTC
TRBJ2-2	.	TRBD2	TRBV29-1	CSVSGAGGETGELFF	TGCAGCGTTTCGGGAGCGGGAGGGGAGACCGGGGAGCTGTTTTTT
TRBJ1-1	.	.	TRBV2	CASSGQENTEAFF	TGTGCCAGCAGTGGACAGGAGAACACTGAAGCTTTCTTT
TRBJ1-3	.	.	TRBV7-8	CASSLLSGGRNTIYF	TGTGCCAGCAGCCTTCTAAGTGGCGGTAGAAACACCATATATTTT
TRBJ2-2	few	TRBD1	TRBV7-7	CASSLRRPGQGGTGELFF	TGTGCCAGCAGCTTACGACGACCGGGACAGGGCGGAACCGGGGAGCTGTTTTTT
TRBJ1-5	few	.	TRBV4-3	CASSQERAVQPQHF	TGCGCCAGCAGCCAAGAGAGGGCAGTGCAGCCCCAGCATTTT
TRBJ2-1	.	TRBD2	TRBV4-2	CASSQALLAGNEQFF	TGTGCCAGCAGCCAAGCGCTACTAGCGGGGAATGAGCAGTTCTTC
TRBJ2-7	.	.	TRBV27	CASSLRRSSYEQYF	TGTGCCAGCAGTTTGAGGAGGAGCTCCTACGAGCAGTACTTC
TRBJ1-6	.	.	TRBV5-6	CASSSVRGRSPLHF	TGTGCCAGCAGCTCTGTGCGGGGTCGATCACCCCTCCACTTT
TRBJ1-4	.	TRBD1	TRBV5-8	CASSQTGTANEKLFF	TGTGCCAGCAGCCAGACCGGGACAGCAAATGAAAAACTGTTTTTT
TRBJ2-1	.	TRBD2	TRBV7-2	CASSSRGTSGGTAYNEQFF	TGTGCCAGCAGCTCCAGAGGGACTAGCGGGGGGACCGCGTACAATGAGCAGTTCTTC
TRBJ2-3	.	TRBD2	TRBV4-1	CASGSGLAGTDTQYF	TGCGCCAGCGGTTCGGGACTAGCGGGCACAGATACGCAGTATTTT
TRBJ2-2	.	.	TRBV18	CASSPQNTGELFF	TGTGCCAGCTCACCTCAGAACACCGGGGAGCTGTTTTTT
TRBJ2-1	once	.	TRBV30	CAWRIPSPSYNEQFF	TGTGCCTGGAGAATACCTAGCCCTAGTTACAATGAGCAGTTCTTC
TRBJ1-3	.	.	TRBV2	CASSEGRYSRSGNTIYF	TGTGCCAGCAGTGAAGGTCGTTACAGCCGCTCTGGAAACACCATATATTTT
TRBJ2-5	.	TRBD2	TRBV7-9	CASSSLAGATYQETQYF	TGTGCCAGCAGCTCGCTAGCGGGGGCCACGTACCAAGAGACCCAGTACTTC
TRBJ2-5	.	.	TRBV21-1	CASSKVGREQETQYF	TGTGCCAGCAGCAAAGTAGGCCGGGAGCAAGAGACCCAGTACTTC